What follows are 3 T cell receptor beta chains derived from one specimen sequenced in a study of CD8 T cells in Susac syndrome. RNA, at about 0.5 to 1 ug, was reverse transcribed with random hexamers. TCRdb re-analysed the immunoSEQ multiplex PCR reads in MiXCR, keeping a single row per CDR3 protein. Here the sample spans approximately 100,000 distinct CDR3 sequences, about nine tenths being singletons. Sequenced material: CD8+ T cells from PBMCs. All receptors come from a human donor in good health.

CDR3: CASSQVPPGGAGSYEQYF. CDR3 nucleotide sequence: TGCGCCAGCAGCCAAGTTCCACCGGGGGGGGCGGGTTCCTACGAGCAGTACTTC. V usage is TRBV4-1 and J usage is TRBJ2-7; 8 nucleotides agree with TRBD2. CDR3 length: 18 amino acids. With 1 base clipped from V and 1 base from J, the junction kept 12 bases outside the gene matches. The germline V gene has CDR1 MGHRA and CDR2 YSYEKL.

V is TRBV5-1 and J is TRBJ1-5; no reliable D call. Germline values: CDR1 SGHRS, CDR2 YFSETQ. V was cut by 0 bases and J by 0 bases, with 7 bases left in between. The CDR3 contains 15 residues. Here the CDR3 DNA reads TGCGCCAGCAGCTTGGATGGTGCTAGCAATCAGCCCCAGCATTTT. Residues: CASSLDGASNQPQHF.

The chain couples TRBV11-3 to TRBJ1-1, with D possibly being TRBD1 (5 bases). The CDR3 totals 16 residues. The germline gives CDR1 SGHNT, CDR2 YENEEA. V was shortened by 5 bases and J by 5 bases, with 21 bases between the two germline ends. CDR3 sequence (DNA): TGTGCCAGCAGCCCCCGGGAAATGTCAGGGTGGACTGAAGCTTTCTTT. This codes for CASSPREMSGWTEAFF.